Following are 3 T cell receptor beta chains from one sample sequenced in a study of cytomegalovirus exposure and HLA in healthy donors. PCR used 60 Vbeta primers and 13 Jbeta primers. Libraries were prepared by immunoSEQ multiplex PCR; TCRdb keeps only in-frame clonotypes and omits some of them. The sample has about 110,000 clones, approximately 70% seen once. Sequencing was done on a sample of PBMCs. Every receptor here comes from a man aged 25-40 years in good health and CMV-seropositive.

The CDR3 bases are TGTGCCACCAGCAGTATTAGACAGGGGAGGCCTCAGCCCCAGCATTTT. It is translated as CATSSIRQGRPQPQHF. V usage is TRBV15 and J usage is TRBJ1-5, with 8 bases lining up with TRBD1. Germline V gene sequence: CDR1 LNHNV, CDR2 YYDKDF (reference sequence). The CDR3 is 16 residues long. Germline trimming cut 3 bases from V and 6 bases from J; bases unmatched to any gene: 10.

The rearrangement uses TRBV30 and TRBJ2-1, with 15 nucleotides matching TRBD2. CDR3 length: 20 residues. Trimming cost V 0 bases and J 0 bases; bases outside gene matches: 9. The germline V gene has CDR1 GTSNPN and CDR2 SVGIG (reference sequence). In DNA, the CDR3 is TGTGCCTGGAGTGTACCCGGACTAGCGGGGGGGTTGTACTCCTACAATGAGCAGTTCTTC. This sequence encodes CAWSVPGLAGGLYSYNEQFF.

The sample holds a few counts of this clone. This rearrangement joins TRBV14 to TRBJ2-7, with no clear D. V lost 0 bases to trimming and J lost 3 bases, with 12 bases between them. Germline-derived CDR1 and CDR2 are SGHDN and FVKESK. There are 15 residues in the CDR3. CDR3 bases: TGTGCCAGCAGCCAAGAAGCCCTCCCGGGCTACGAGCAGTACTTC. It is translated as CASSQEALPGYEQYF. The variable domain in full, with the rest retrieved from reference TRBV14 and TRBJ2-7, is EAGVTQFPSHSVIEKGQTVTLRCDPISGHDNLYWYRRVMGKEIKFLLHFVKESKQDESGMPNNRFLAERTGGTYSTLKVQPAELEDSGVYFCASSQEALPGYEQYFGPGTRLTVT.